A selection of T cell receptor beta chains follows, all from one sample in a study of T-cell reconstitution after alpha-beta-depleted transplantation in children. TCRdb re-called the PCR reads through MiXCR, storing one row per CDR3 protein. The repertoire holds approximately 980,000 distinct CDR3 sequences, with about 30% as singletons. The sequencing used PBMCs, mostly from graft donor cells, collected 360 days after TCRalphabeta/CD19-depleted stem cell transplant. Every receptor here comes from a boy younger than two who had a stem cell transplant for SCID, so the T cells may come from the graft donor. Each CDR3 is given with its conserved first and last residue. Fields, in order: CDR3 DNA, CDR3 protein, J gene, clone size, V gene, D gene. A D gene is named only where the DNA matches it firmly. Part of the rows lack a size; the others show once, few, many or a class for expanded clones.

TGTGCCAGCAGCCTTACAGGGGCTGGAGTCACTGAAGCTTTCTTT,CASSLTGAGVTEAFF,TRBJ1-1,many,TRBV7-3,TRBD1
TGTGCCAGCAGCTCCGTCCAGGGGGCGAGCACTGAAGCTTTCTTT,CASSSVQGASTEAFF,TRBJ1-1,.,TRBV9,TRBD1
TGCGCCAGCAGCCCAGGGTCCTATACGCAGTATTTT,CASSPGSYTQYF,TRBJ2-3,.,TRBV5-1,.
TGTGCCAGCTCATCACAGGGTGTCCAGCCCGGGGAGCTGTTTTTT,CASSSQGVQPGELFF,TRBJ2-2,.,TRBV18,.
TGTGCCAGCAGTGAATGGGCTGGGTACGAGCAGTACTTC,CASSEWAGYEQYF,TRBJ2-7,few,TRBV25-1,.
TGTGCCACCAGTGATGGGGACAGGAGTAACTATGGCTACACCTTC,CATSDGDRSNYGYTF,TRBJ1-2,few,TRBV24-1,TRBD1
TGTGCCAGCAGCTTCGAGACAAGAGCAGATACGCAGTATTTT,CASSFETRADTQYF,TRBJ2-3,.,TRBV7-9,.
TGCGCCAGCAGCTTGTTGGGACCCGCCAAAAACATTCAGTACTTC,CASSLLGPAKNIQYF,TRBJ2-4,.,TRBV5-1,.
TGCAGTGCTAGGACAGACAGGGTTAACACAGATACGCAGTATTTT,CSARTDRVNTDTQYF,TRBJ2-3,.,TRBV20-1,TRBD1
TGTGCCAGCAGCTTAACTCTCTCTAGGAGCACAGATACGCAGTATTTT,CASSLTLSRSTDTQYF,TRBJ2-3,.,TRBV7-3,.
TGCAGTGCTAGCGGTTTAGACGAGCAGTACTTC,CSASGLDEQYF,TRBJ2-7,few,TRBV20-1,.
TGCGCCAGCAGCTTGGGGACGAAAAACATTCAGTACTTC,CASSLGTKNIQYF,TRBJ2-4,many,TRBV5-1,.
TGTGCCACCAGCAGAAAAGGGAGGGGCAGCGAGACCCAGTACTTC,CATSRKGRGSETQYF,TRBJ2-5,.,TRBV15,TRBD2
TGCGCCAGCAGCCCCCTACGAGCCAACAATGAGCAGTTCTTC,CASSPLRANNEQFF,TRBJ2-1,.,TRBV5-1,.
TGTGCCAGCAGTGAACAGCGGTTCGGGGTTGTCTACGAGCAGTACTTC,CASSEQRFGVVYEQYF,TRBJ2-7,few,TRBV25-1,.
TGTGCCAGCAGTCGCCGAAGACTAGCCATCACAGATACGCAGTATTTT,CASSRRRLAITDTQYF,TRBJ2-3,.,TRBV12-3/TRBV12-4,TRBD2
TGTGCCAGCAGGCCAGGGCAGATCTTCTCTGGGGCCAACGTCCTGACTTTC,CASRPGQIFSGANVLTF,TRBJ2-6,once,TRBV7-9,.
TGTGCCAGCATTAGAGCTAGCGGGGTTGGGTATTTT,CASIRASGVGYF,TRBJ2-3,few,TRBV2,TRBD2
TGCGCCAGCAGCGACCCAAACAGGGAATGGGCCAATAGCACAGATACGCAGTATTTT,CASSDPNREWANSTDTQYF,TRBJ2-3,.,TRBV10-2,.
TGCGCCAGCAGCTTGGGTCCCCTCCGACAGACCACCGGGGAGCTGTTTTTT,CASSLGPLRQTTGELFF,TRBJ2-2,.,TRBV5-1,.
TGTGCCAGCAGCTTAGCTGTTTTAGGGTCCACAGGGAATTCACCCCTCCACTTT,CASSLAVLGSTGNSPLHF,TRBJ1-6,.,TRBV11-1,.
TGCGCCAGCACCCGGGAGTCAGGGGGTGGCGAGCAGTACTTC,CASTRESGGGEQYF,TRBJ2-7,.,TRBV5-1,.
TGTGCCATCAGTGATGGCCGATCGTCCCAACCGATTCGGGCTCAAGAGACCCAGTACTTC,CAISDGRSSQPIRAQETQYF,TRBJ2-5,few,TRBV10-3,.
TGCAGTGCTAGTTGGGGGACCCATAGCACAGATACGCAGTATTTT,CSASWGTHSTDTQYF,TRBJ2-3,.,TRBV20-1,.
TGTGCCAGCAGCTTGGGCGGGCTCATAGAGACCCAGTACTTC,CASSLGGLIETQYF,TRBJ2-5,many,TRBV5-6,.
TGCGCCAGCAGCTTGGCTGACAGTACTTTCAAGAACACTGAAGCTTTCTTT,CASSLADSTFKNTEAFF,TRBJ1-1,.,TRBV5-1,.
TGCAGTGCTCTTTGGGACAGGGGGTTATTATACAGGAATGAGCAGTTCTTC,CSALWDRGLLYRNEQFF,TRBJ2-1,.,TRBV20-1,TRBD1
TGCGCCAGCAGCTTGGGCAGGGCCAATGAGCAGTTCTTC,CASSLGRANEQFF,TRBJ2-1,many,TRBV5-1,.
TGCAGTGCTAGGGGACAAAGCCACGAGCAGTACTTC,CSARGQSHEQYF,TRBJ2-7,few,TRBV20-1,.
TGCAGTGCTCAGAAAGGGGCCTCAATGAACACTGAAGCTTTCTTT,CSAQKGASMNTEAFF,TRBJ1-1,.,TRBV20-1,.
TGCAGCGTTGGAGGCCCAGCCGGGAACACCATATATTTT,CSVGGPAGNTIYF,TRBJ1-3,few,TRBV29-1,.
TGTGCCAGCAGTTTTCTCCTCTCTGGAAACACCATATATTTT,CASSFLLSGNTIYF,TRBJ1-3,few,TRBV12-3/TRBV12-4,.
TGTGCCAGCTCACCGACAGTTAAAAATGGTGAAGCTTTCTTT,CASSPTVKNGEAFF,TRBJ1-1,.,TRBV18,.
TGTGCCAGCAGCTTTTCCGGGGAAGATGAGCAGTTCTTC,CASSFSGEDEQFF,TRBJ2-1,.,TRBV7-3,.
TGTGCCAGCAGTTTAGTCAGGGGACGTAATCAGCCCCAGCATTTT,CASSLVRGRNQPQHF,TRBJ1-5,.,TRBV12-3/TRBV12-4,.
TGTGCCAGCAGCTCAGGGGACTATACCCAAGAGACCCAGTACTTC,CASSSGDYTQETQYF,TRBJ2-5,.,TRBV7-9,.
TGCGCCAGCAGCTTGGACGTCGGATTGAACACTGAAGCTTTCTTT,CASSLDVGLNTEAFF,TRBJ1-1,.,TRBV5-1,.
TGCAGCGTTGAAGATCTAGCGGGGGGTACCTACAATGAGCAGTTCTTC,CSVEDLAGGTYNEQFF,TRBJ2-1,.,TRBV29-1,TRBD2
TGTGCCAGCAGCCAAGATCGGCCGGGGACGGCCTACGAGCAGTACTTC,CASSQDRPGTAYEQYF,TRBJ2-7,.,TRBV3-1,.
TGTGCCAGCACAACCTTCGCGGTTGAAGTATTCGGGGAGCTGTTTTTT,CASTTFAVEVFGELFF,TRBJ2-2,.,TRBV12-3/TRBV12-4,.
TGTGCCAGCACCGATAGACATCCTACCCGTGGGGACGCCTACAATGAGCAGTTCTTC,CASTDRHPTRGDAYNEQFF,TRBJ2-1,few,TRBV9,.
TGTGCCAGCAGCGTAGACGGCGCGGGGGGACTATTCTCCTACAATGAGCAGTTCTTC,CASSVDGAGGLFSYNEQFF,TRBJ2-1,.,TRBV9,TRBD2
TGTGCCAGTAGTGGGGGACTAGCGGATCAAGAGACCCAGTACTTC,CASSGGLADQETQYF,TRBJ2-5,.,TRBV19,TRBD2